The subject of this entry is one T cell receptor (beta chain). This clone was counted once. It has no known antigen specificity. No much larger clone exists at a distance of one base, and base qualities are not known. The library was produced with the immunoSEQ multiplex PCR assay. Imported from immuneACCESS, the table was reduced by TCRdb to in-frame sequences with V and J called. These copies leave out some clones; in studies compared against another copy, an unresolved V gene accounts for under half, and the cause of the remainder is not known. The sample table shows about 40,000 clones, and about 95% are seen once. Under 2% of the sample rests with the top ten. This specimen comes from a study of T cell changes during pregnancy in multiple sclerosis (dated by TCRdb to between 2018 and 2021). A note on the overall study: The study looked at changes in the T cell repertoire across pregnancy in women with multiple sclerosis.

CDR1 is given as SNHLY and CDR2 as FYNNEI, both from the germline V gene. Trimming takes 3 bases from V and 4 bases from J, and the germline ends sit 9 bases apart. From its cysteine to its phenylalanine, the CDR3 spans 13 amino acids. Here the CDR3 DNA is all that survives: 39 bases in frame from base 1. This specimen was peripheral blood, taken in the third trimester of pregnancy. Rearrangement joined TRBV2 to TRBJ1-1; the D gene is not confidently resolved. This clonotype was obtained from a female donor with multiple sclerosis, enrolled in a pregnancy study. The CDR3 protein sequence reads: CASSETGFTEAFF. DNA sequence: TGTGCCAGCAGTGAGACCGGGTTCACTGAAGCTTTCTTT. Supplemented by the reference TRBV2 and TRBJ1-1 proteins around the CDR3, the complete variable domain is EPEVTQTPSHQVTQMGQEVILRCVPISNHLYFYWYRQILGQKVEFLVSFYNNEISEKSEIFDDQFSVERPDGSNFTLKIRSTKLEDSAMYFCASSETGFTEAFFGQGTRLTVV.